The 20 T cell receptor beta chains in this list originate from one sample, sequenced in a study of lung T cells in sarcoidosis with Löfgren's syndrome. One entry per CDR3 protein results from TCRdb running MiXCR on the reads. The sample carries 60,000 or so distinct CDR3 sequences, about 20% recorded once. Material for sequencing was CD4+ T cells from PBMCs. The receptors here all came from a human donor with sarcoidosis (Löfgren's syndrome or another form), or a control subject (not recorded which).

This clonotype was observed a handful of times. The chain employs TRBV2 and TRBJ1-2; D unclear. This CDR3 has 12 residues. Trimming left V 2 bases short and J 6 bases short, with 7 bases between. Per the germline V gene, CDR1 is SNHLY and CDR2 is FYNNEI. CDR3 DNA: TGTGCCAGCAGTGAAACGCCGAATGGCTACACCTTC. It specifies CASSETPNGYTF.

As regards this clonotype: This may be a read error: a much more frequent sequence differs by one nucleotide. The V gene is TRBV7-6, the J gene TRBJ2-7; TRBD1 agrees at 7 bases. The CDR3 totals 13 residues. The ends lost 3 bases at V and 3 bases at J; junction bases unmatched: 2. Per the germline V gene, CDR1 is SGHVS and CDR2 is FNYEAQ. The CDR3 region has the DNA TGTGCCAGCAGCTTTGACAGGGACTACGAGCAGTACGTC. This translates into CASSFDRDYEQYV.

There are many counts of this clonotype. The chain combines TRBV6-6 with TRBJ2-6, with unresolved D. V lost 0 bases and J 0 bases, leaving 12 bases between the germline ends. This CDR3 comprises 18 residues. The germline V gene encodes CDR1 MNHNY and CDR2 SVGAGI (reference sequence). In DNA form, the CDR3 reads TGTGCCAGCAGTTACTCGGGCAGTTTCACCTCTGGGGCCAACGTCCTGACTTTC. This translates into CASSYSGSFTSGANVLTF.

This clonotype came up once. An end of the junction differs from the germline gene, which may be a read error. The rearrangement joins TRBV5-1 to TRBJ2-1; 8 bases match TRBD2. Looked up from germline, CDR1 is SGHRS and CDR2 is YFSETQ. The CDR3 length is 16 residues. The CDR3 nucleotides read TGCGCCAGCAGCTGGGCTTCGGGAGGGCCGGACCATGAGCGGTTCTTC. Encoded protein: CASSWASGGPDHERFF.

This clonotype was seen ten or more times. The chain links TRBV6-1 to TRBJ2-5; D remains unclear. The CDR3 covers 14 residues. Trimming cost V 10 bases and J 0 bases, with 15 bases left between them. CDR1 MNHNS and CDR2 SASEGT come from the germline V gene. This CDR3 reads CATSRLGYQETQYF. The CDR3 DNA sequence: TGTGCCACCTCCCGGCTCGGATACCAAGAGACCCAGTACTTC.

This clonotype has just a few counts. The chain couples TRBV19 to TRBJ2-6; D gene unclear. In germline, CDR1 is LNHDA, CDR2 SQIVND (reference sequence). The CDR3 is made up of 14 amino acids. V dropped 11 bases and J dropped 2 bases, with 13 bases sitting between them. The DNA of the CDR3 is TGTGCCTCCTCGGCCGGACCTGGGGCCAACGTCCTGACTTTC. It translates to CASSAGPGANVLTF.

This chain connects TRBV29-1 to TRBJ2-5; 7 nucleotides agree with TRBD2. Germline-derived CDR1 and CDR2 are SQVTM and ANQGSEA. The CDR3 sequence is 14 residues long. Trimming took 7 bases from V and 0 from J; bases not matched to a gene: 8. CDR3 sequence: CSARLAEYQETQYF. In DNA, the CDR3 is TGCAGCGCTAGACTAGCAGAGTACCAAGAGACCCAGTACTTC.

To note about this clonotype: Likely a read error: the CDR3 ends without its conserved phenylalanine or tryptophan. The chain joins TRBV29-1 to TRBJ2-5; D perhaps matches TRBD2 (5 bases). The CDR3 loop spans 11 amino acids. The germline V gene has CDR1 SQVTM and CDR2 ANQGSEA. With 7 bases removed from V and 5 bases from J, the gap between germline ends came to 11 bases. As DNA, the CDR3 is TGCAGCGGCGGCGAGCGGGAGACCCAGTACCTC. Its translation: CSGGERETQYL.

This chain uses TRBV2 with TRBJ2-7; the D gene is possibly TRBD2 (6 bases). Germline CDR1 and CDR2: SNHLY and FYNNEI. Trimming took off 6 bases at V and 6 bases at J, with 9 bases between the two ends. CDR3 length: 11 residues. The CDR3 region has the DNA TGTGCCAGCAGCACCGGGGGCGAGCAGTACTTC. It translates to CASSTGGEQYF.

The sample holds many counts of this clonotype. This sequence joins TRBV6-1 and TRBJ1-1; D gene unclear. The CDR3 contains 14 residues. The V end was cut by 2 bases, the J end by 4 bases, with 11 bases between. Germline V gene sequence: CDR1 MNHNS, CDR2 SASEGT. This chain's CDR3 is CASSEPVPGTEAFF. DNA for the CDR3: TGTGCCAGCAGTGAACCTGTTCCGGGCACTGAAGCTTTCTTT.

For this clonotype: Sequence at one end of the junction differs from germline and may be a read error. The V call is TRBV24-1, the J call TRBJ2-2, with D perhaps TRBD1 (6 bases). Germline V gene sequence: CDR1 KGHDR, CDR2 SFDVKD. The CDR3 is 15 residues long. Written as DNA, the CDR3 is TGTGCCACCAGTGAACACTCAGGGGTCCTCGGGAAGCTGTTTTTT. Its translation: CATSEHSGVLGKLFF.

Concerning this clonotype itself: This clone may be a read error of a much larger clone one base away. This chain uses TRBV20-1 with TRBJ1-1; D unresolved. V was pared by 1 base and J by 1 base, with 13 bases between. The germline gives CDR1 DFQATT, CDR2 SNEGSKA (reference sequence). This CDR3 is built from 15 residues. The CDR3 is CSARVWEATNTEAFF. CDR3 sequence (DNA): TGCAGTGCTAGAGTTTGGGAGGCGACGAACACTGAAGCTTTCTTT.

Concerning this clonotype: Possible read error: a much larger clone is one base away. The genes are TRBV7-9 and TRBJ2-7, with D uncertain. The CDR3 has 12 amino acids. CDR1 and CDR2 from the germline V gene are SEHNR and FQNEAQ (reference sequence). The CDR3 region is CASSTDRYKQYF. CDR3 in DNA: TGTGCCAGCAGCACGGACCGCTACAAGCAGTACTTC.

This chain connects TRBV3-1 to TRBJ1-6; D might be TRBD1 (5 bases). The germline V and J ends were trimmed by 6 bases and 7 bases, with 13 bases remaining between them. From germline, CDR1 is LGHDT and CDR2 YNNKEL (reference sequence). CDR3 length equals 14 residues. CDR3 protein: CASRAEGPNSPLHF. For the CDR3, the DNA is TGTGCCAGCAGGGCCGAGGGGCCCAATTCACCCCTCCACTTT.

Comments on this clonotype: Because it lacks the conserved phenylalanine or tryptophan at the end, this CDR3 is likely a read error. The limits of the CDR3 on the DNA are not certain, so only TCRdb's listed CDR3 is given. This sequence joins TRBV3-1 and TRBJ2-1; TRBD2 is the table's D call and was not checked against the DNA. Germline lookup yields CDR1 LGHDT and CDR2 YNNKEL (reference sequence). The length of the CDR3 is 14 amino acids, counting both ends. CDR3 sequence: CASSQGGTPGLKFL.

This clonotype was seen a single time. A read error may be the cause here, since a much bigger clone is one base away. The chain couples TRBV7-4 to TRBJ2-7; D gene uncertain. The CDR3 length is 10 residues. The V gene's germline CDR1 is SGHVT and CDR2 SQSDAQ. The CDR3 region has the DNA TGCCCTAAGCTGGGATGCGAGCAGTACTTC. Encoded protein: CPKLGCEQYF.

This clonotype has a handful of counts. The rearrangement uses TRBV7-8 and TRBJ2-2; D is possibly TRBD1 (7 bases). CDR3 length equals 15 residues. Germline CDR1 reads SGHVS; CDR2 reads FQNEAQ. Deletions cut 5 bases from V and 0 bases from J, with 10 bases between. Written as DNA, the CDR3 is TGTGCCAGCAGCCCAGGGGGGTCGAACACCGGGGAGCTGTTTTTT. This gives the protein CASSPGGSNTGELFF.

The DNA for the CDR3 is TGTGCCAGCTCACTCGCGTTTGAGAGTGAGCAGTTCTTC. Protein sequence: CASSLAFESEQFF. This chain uses TRBV18 with TRBJ2-1, with D uncertain. This CDR3 is 13 amino acids long. Germline CDR1 is KGHSH and CDR2 is LQKENI. Trimming pared 4 bases from V and 9 bases from J, leaving 13 bases between.

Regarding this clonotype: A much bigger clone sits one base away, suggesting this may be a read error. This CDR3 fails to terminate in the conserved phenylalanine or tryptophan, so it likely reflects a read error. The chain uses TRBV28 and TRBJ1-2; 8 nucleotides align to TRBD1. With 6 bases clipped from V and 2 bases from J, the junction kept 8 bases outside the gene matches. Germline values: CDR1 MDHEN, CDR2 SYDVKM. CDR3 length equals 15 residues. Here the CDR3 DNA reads TGTGCCAGCAGCGTTGTAGGACAGGGAAACTATGGCTACACCTCC. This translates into CASSVVGQGNYGYTS.

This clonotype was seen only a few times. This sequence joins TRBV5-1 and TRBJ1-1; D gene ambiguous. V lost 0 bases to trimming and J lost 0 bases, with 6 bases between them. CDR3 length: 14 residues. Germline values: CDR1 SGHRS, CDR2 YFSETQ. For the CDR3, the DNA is TGCGCCAGCAGCTTGGACAGAATGAACACTGAAGCTTTCTTT. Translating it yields CASSLDRMNTEAFF.